The 9 T cell receptor beta chains in this list originate from one sample, sequenced in a study of control samples from healthy donors and cancer patients. Assay: immunoSEQ multiplex PCR; the TCRdb copy retains only in-frame clones and omits some. In the table there are roughly 80,000 clones, 70% to 90% of which are singletons. Sequencing was carried out using blood. The receptor source for this set is a woman in her fifties or sixties in good health.

This sequence joins TRBV10-3 and TRBJ1-1; D remains unclear. The V gene's germline CDR1 is ENHRY and CDR2 SYGVKD. The CDR3 is 13 residues long. V was pared by 6 bases and J by 1 base, with 9 bases between. The CDR3: CAIRGRENTEAFF. CDR3 nucleotide sequence: TGTGCCATCAGAGGACGGGAGAACACTGAAGCTTTCTTT.

The chain joins TRBV18 to TRBJ2-3; the D is unclear. Germline loops: CDR1 KGHSH, CDR2 LQKENI. Trimming left V 2 bases short and J 2 bases short, with 8 bases between. CDR3 length: 14 amino acids. This chain's CDR3 is CASSPLSDTDTQYF. The CDR3 DNA reads TGTGCCAGCTCACCATTGTCGGACACAGATACGCAGTATTTT.

The J gene is TRBJ2-3, the V gene TRBV4-1, with D unclear. The V and J ends lost 2 bases and 6 bases respectively, with 15 bases between them. The CDR3 contains 15 residues. Germline V CDR1 and CDR2: MGHRA, YSYEKL. The CDR3 DNA is TGCGCCAGCAGCCAAATTCAACGGACCCAGGATACGCAGTATTTT. Protein product: CASSQIQRTQDTQYF.

The chain employs TRBV5-1 and TRBJ2-2; D not certain. Per the germline V gene, CDR1 is SGHRS and CDR2 is YFSETQ. V lost 0 bases to trimming and J lost 1 base, with 7 bases between them. The CDR3 runs 15 residues. In DNA form, the CDR3 reads TGCGCCAGCAGCTTGGCTAAGGGGAACACCGGGGAGCTGTTTTTT. Translated: CASSLAKGNTGELFF.

CDR3: CASRHRVWKGTGELFF. The CDR3 bases are TGTGCCAGCAGGCATCGAGTATGGAAAGGGACCGGGGAGCTGTTTTTT. The V and J genes are TRBV5-6 and TRBJ2-2; D is uncertain. Germline CDR1 and CDR2: SGHDT and YYEEEE. The CDR3 consists of 16 residues. V was cut by 5 bases and J by 5 bases, with 19 bases left in between.

This clone was picked up one time. This chain uses TRBV15 with TRBJ2-3; a weak D match, TRBD1 (6 bases). This CDR3 is 14 amino acids long. The V end lost 1 base, the J end lost 8 bases, and 13 bases lay between the germline ends. Germline lookup yields CDR1 LNHNV and CDR2 YYDKDF (reference sequence). The CDR3 spells CATSRVNRDSTQYF. In DNA form, the CDR3 reads TGTGCCACCAGCAGAGTCAACAGGGATAGTACGCAGTATTTT.

The chain uses TRBV14 and TRBJ2-1; D call uncertain. Per the germline V gene, CDR1 is SGHDN and CDR2 is FVKESK. With 4 bases removed from V and 9 bases from J, the gap between germline ends came to 10 bases. The CDR3 totals 12 residues. This chain's CDR3 is CASSPSRVEQFF. The CDR3 nucleotides are TGTGCCAGCAGCCCCTCCCGGGTTGAGCAGTTCTTC.

The chain uses TRBV6-5 and TRBJ2-3, with TRBD2 as a possible D gene (5 bases). The CDR3 is 12 amino acids. Germline V gene lookup returns CDR1 MNHEY and CDR2 SVGAGI. The V gene lost 6 bases and the J gene lost 5 bases, with 9 bases spanning the gap. The CDR3 nucleotides read TGTGCCAGCAGGCCTGAGGGAGATACGCAGTATTTT. This translates into CASRPEGDTQYF.

V usage is TRBV27 and J usage is TRBJ1-5; no clear D. Germline-derived CDR1 and CDR2 are MNHEY and SMNVEV (reference sequence). V lost 3 bases to trimming and J lost 8 bases, with 11 bases between them. This CDR3 is 13 amino acids long. CDR3 coding DNA: TGTGCCAGCAGTTTGGCCGGGAGGGAGCCCCAGCATTTT. It is translated as CASSLAGREPQHF.